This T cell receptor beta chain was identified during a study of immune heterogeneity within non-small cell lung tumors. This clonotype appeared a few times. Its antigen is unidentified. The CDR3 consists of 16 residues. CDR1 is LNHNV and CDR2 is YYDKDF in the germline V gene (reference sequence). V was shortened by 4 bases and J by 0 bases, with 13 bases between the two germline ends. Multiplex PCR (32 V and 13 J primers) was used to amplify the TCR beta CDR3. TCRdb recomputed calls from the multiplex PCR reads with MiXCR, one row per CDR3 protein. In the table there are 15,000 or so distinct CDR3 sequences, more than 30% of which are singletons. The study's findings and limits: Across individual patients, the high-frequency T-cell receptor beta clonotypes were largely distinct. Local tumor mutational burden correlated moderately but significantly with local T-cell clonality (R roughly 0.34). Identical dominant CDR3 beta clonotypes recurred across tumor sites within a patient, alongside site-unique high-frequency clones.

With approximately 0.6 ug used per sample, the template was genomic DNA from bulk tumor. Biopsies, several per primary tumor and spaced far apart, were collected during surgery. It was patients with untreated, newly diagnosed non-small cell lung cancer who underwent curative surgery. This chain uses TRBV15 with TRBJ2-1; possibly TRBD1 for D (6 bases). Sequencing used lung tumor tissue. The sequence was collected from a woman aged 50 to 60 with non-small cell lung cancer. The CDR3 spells CATSTFGQSSYNEQFF. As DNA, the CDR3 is TGTGCCACCAGCACCTTCGGACAGAGCTCCTACAATGAGCAGTTCTTC.